This T cell receptor beta chain emerged from a study of shared clonotypes between healthy human individuals. Findings of the study overall: Incompleteness in sorted-subset sequencing, despite large depth, was shown by rarefaction.

The CDR3 consists of 18 residues. Germline assignment: CDR1 SGHVS and CDR2 FNYEAQ. V was clipped by 5 bases and J by 2 bases, with 21 bases between them. Sorted-subset replicate PCR reactions contained roughly 200 ng DNA, corresponding to tens of thousands of T cell genomes. Measured with immunoSEQ multiplex PCR; TCRdb has only the in-frame clones, and not every one. The sample contains millions of clones, roughly 94% of which appear only once. The naive CD8 subset, CD45RO-negative cells positively selected for CCR7, excluded terminally differentiated effector memory CD45RA+ cells. None of the donors, who were healthy HIV-negative adults, had recently had acute infections or vaccinations. Adults of Caucasian background living in Nashville, Tennessee made up all donors. In the case of this clone: Its antigen remains unidentified.

The chain recombines TRBV7-6 with TRBJ1-4, with a weak D call TRBD1 (5 bases). The clonotype comes from a man aged 18 to 30 in good health. The specimen sequenced was naive CD8+ T cells sorted from blood. The CDR3, as DNA: TGTGCCAGCAGCGATGGCCTAGGCACCAGGGAGACTAATGAAAAACTGTTTTTT. Its translation is CASSDGLGTRETNEKLFF.